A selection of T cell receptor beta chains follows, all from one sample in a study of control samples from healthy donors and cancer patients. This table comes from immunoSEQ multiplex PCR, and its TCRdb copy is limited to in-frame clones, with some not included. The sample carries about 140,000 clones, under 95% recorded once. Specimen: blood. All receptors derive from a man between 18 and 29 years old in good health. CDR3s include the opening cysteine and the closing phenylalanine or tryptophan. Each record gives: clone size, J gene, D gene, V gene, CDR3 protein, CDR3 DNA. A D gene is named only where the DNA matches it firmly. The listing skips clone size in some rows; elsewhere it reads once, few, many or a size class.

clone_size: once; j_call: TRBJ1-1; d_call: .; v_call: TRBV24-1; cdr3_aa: CATSDAEGTEAFF; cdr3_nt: TGTGCCACCAGTGACGCGGAGGGGACTGAAGCTTTCTTT
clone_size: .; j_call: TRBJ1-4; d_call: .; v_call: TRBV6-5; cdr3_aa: CASSRTDPNEKLFF; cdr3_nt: TGTGCCAGCAGTCGGACAGACCCTAATGAAAAACTGTTTTTT
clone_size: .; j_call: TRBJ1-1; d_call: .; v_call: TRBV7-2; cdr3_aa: CASSLGAGTGLVEAFF; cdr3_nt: TGTGCCAGCAGCTTAGGGGCTGGAACGGGCCTGGTTGAAGCTTTCTTT
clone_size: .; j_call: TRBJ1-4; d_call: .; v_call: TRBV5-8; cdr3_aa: CASSTWYQGDEKLFF; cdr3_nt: TGTGCCAGCAGCACCTGGTACCAAGGTGATGAAAAACTGTTTTTT
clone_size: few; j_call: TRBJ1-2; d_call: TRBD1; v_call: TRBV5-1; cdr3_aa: CASSLAQGAGTF; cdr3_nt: TGCGCCAGCAGCTTGGCCCAGGGGGCCGGCACCTTC
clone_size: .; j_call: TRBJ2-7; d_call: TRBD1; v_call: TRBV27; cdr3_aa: CASRGTGKTYEQYF; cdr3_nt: TGTGCCAGCAGGGGGACAGGAAAAACCTACGAGCAGTACTTC
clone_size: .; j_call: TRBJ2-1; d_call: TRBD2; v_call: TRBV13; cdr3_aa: CASSLGGGGAIYNEQFF; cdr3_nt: TGTGCCAGCAGCTTAGGCGGCGGGGGGGCTATCTACAATGAGCAGTTCTTC
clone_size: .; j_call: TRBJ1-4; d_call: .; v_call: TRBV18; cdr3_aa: CASSPYGANEKLFF; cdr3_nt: TGTGCCAGCTCACCCTACGGGGCTAATGAAAAACTGTTTTTT
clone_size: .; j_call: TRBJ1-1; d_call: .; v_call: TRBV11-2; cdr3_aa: CASSLNIGDTEAFF; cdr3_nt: TGTGCCAGCAGCTTAAACATAGGGGACACTGAAGCTTTCTTT
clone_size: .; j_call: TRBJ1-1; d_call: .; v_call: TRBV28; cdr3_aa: CASSPAGYTEAFF; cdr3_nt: TGTGCCAGCAGTCCCGCCGGGTACACTGAAGCTTTCTTT